This T cell receptor (beta chain) was observed in a study of T-cell memory formation after mild COVID-19. Study-level background: Most TCR clusters belonged to a single donor. Notes on the study in general: Pre-infection memory already had some responding clones, implying cross-reactive memory joined. CD8+ contracting clones occupied EMRA, while CD4+ ones occupied mainly CM and EM.

This clonotype was recorded a few times. Its cognate antigen is unknown. MiXCR, applied by TCRdb to the 5' RACE reads, yields one record per CDR3 protein. The table lists hundreds of thousands of distinct CDR3 sequences, 15% to 20% of them singletons. Germline V lookup: CDR1 DFQATT, CDR2 SNEGSKA (reference sequence). Trimming at V came to 2 bases and at J to 3 bases, leaving 6 bases not matched to a gene. The CDR3 runs to 14 residues. This chain joins TRBV20-1 and TRBJ2-7; 8 bases agree with TRBD1. The clonotype originates from a man between 18 and 35 years old who had mild COVID-19 (a few samples of this study predate the infection). Cell type and time point are not known. Specimen: PBMCs or a T cell subset sorted from them (not recorded which). The CDR3 loop reads CSARPRDRSYEQYF. In DNA form, the CDR3 reads TGCAGTGCTAGACCCCGGGACAGGAGCTACGAGCAGTACTTC.